Given below is one TCR beta chain in context. The source of the sample is a study of blood T cell repertoires in COVID-19. With V trimmed by 4 bases and J by 6 bases, 10 bases remained unmatched. Germline values: CDR1 WNHNN, CDR2 SYGVQD (reference sequence). CDR3 size: 16 residues. Assay: immunoSEQ multiplex PCR; the TCRdb copy retains only in-frame clones and omits some. The sample has about 29,000 clones, approximately 84% seen once. Sequenced sample: peripheral blood. The chain uses TRBV10-1 and TRBJ2-3; 10 nucleotides agree with TRBD2. The sequence derives from a man at least 80 years old with active COVID-19. The CDR3 sequence is CASSGSTSGVFDTQYF. The CDR3 nucleotides are TGCGCCAGCAGTGGCTCCACTAGCGGGGTGTTTGATACGCAGTATTTT.